Following are 23 T cell receptor beta chains from one sample sequenced in a study of CD8+ T cells in alopecia areata. Indicated treatment: oral pan-JAK inhibitor, 5-10 mg twice daily. cDNA reverse transcribed from extracted RNA served as the sequencing template. TCRdb's table, derived via immunoSEQ multiplex PCR, lists solely in-frame clones and lacks some. Of about 110,000 clones listed, about 59% are singletons. Sample: CD8+ T cells sorted from blood, taken at week 24, from a patient treated with tofacitinib. Source of these receptors: a human donor with alopecia areata.

This sequence joins TRBV9 and TRBJ2-2; maybe TRBD1 (6 bases). V was trimmed by 4 bases and J by 0 bases, leaving 16 bases between them. Germline V gene lookup returns CDR1 SGDLS and CDR2 YYNGEE. The CDR3 contains 17 residues. The CDR3 coding sequence is TGTGCCAGCAGCCCAAGCCTTGACAGGCCGAACACCGGGGAGCTGTTTTTT. Protein sequence: CASSPSLDRPNTGELFF.

J is TRBJ2-2 and V is TRBV7-2, with 7 bases identical to TRBD2. Trimming cost V 5 bases and J 6 bases; bases outside gene matches: 3. The CDR3 totals 13 residues. CDR1 and CDR2 from the germline V gene are SGHTA and FQGNSA. The CDR3 reads CASSSSGPGELFF. The CDR3 coding sequence is TGTGCCAGCAGCAGTAGCGGGCCCGGGGAGCTGTTTTTT.

This rearrangement joins TRBV30 to TRBJ2-7, with D possibly being TRBD1 or TRBD2 (5 bases each). Germline V gene sequence: CDR1 GTSNPN, CDR2 SVGIG (reference sequence). CDR3 size: 13 residues. With 2 bases removed from V and 1 base from J, the gap between germline ends came to 9 bases. The CDR3 DNA reads as TGTGCCTGGAGTATCAGGGAGTCCTACGAGCAGTACTTC. Translating it yields CAWSIRESYEQYF.

This clone was seen more than once but under ten times. This rearrangement joins TRBV5-1 to TRBJ2-2, with 11 nucleotides matching TRBD2. The V gene's germline CDR1 is SGHRS and CDR2 YFSETQ. The CDR3 spans 16 residues. V gave up 4 bases and J gave up 3 bases; unmatched junction bases: 5. The CDR3 sequence is CASSPLAGGDTGELFF. The CDR3 DNA is TGCGCCAGCAGCCCGCTAGCGGGGGGCGACACCGGGGAGCTGTTTTTT.

The J gene is TRBJ2-1, the V gene TRBV27; D gene uncertain. This CDR3 region has 12 residues. Trimming left V 5 bases short and J 3 bases short, with 5 bases between. Germline V gene sequence: CDR1 MNHEY, CDR2 SMNVEV (reference sequence). The CDR3 reads CASSPGYNEQFF. DNA for the CDR3: TGTGCCAGCAGTCCGGGCTACAATGAGCAGTTCTTC.

This clone was counted at least ten times. The chain couples TRBV7-8 to TRBJ1-5, with unresolved D. This CDR3 contains 15 residues. Looked up from germline, CDR1 is SGHVS and CDR2 is FQNEAQ. Deletions cut 6 bases from V and 0 bases from J, with 12 bases between. CDR3 coding DNA: TGTGCCAGCAGTCTTGTGGAAAATAGCAATCAGCCCCAGCATTTT. Translation gives CASSLVENSNQPQHF.

The V call is TRBV11-2, the J call TRBJ1-1, with D possibly matching TRBD1 (6 bases). Germline V gene sequence: CDR1 SGHAT, CDR2 FQNNGV. V dropped 5 bases and J dropped 7 bases, with 17 bases sitting between them. The CDR3 contains 14 residues. The CDR3 reads CASSPRTGGGEAFF. DNA of the CDR3: TGTGCCAGCAGCCCACGGACCGGGGGCGGTGAAGCTTTCTTT.

This clone occurred once. Mismatch with germline at one junction end may stem from a read error. This rearrangement joins TRBV7-7 to TRBJ2-5; D may be TRBD1 (5 bases). Germline assignment: CDR1 SSHAT and CDR2 FNYEAQ (reference sequence). CDR3 size: 13 residues. The DNA of the CDR3 is TGTGCTAGCAGCCAGGGAATCCAAGAGACCCAGTACTTC. Translated: CASSQGIQETQYF.

The chain uses TRBV11-2 and TRBJ1-2, with D tentatively TRBD1 (6 bases). The CDR3 covers 13 residues. V dropped 3 bases and J dropped 4 bases, with 9 bases sitting between them. Per the germline V gene, CDR1 is SGHAT and CDR2 is FQNNGV. CDR3 nucleotides: TGTGCCAGCAGCTTTGAGGGGGGCTATGGCTACACCTTC. Amino acids: CASSFEGGYGYTF.

The chain is built from TRBV4-3 and TRBJ2-3, with no clear D. Germline loops: CDR1 LGHNA, CDR2 YSLEER. Trimming took off 1 base at V and 4 bases at J, with 9 bases between the two ends. This CDR3 is built from 14 residues. CDR3 region: CASSQVEGPDTQYF. CDR3 nucleotides: TGCGCCAGCAGCCAAGTCGAAGGACCAGATACGCAGTATTTT.

The V gene is TRBV5-4, the J gene TRBJ2-5; tentatively, D is TRBD1 (6 bases). V was clipped by 3 bases and J by 2 bases, with 17 bases between them. Per the germline V gene, CDR1 is SGHNT and CDR2 is YYREEE (reference sequence). CDR3 length: 16 residues. The CDR3 loop is CASSSWGLVGQETQYF. CDR3 coding DNA: TGTGCCAGCAGCTCATGGGGGCTGGTGGGACAAGAGACCCAGTACTTC.

The rearrangement uses TRBV9 and TRBJ2-1; D ambiguous. Deletions cut 0 bases from V and 0 bases from J, with 7 bases between. Per the germline V gene, CDR1 is SGDLS and CDR2 is YYNGEE. The CDR3 consists of 15 residues. CDR3 loop: CASSVVTSSYNEQFF. The CDR3 DNA follows: TGTGCCAGCAGCGTAGTGACGAGCTCCTACAATGAGCAGTTCTTC.

This clone was seen a few times. The chain links TRBV30 to TRBJ2-3; D perhaps matches TRBD1 (6 bases). Germline V gene lookup returns CDR1 GTSNPN and CDR2 SVGIG (reference sequence). The CDR3 has 13 amino acids. V gave up 0 bases and J gave up 6 bases, with 10 bases separating them. This chain's CDR3 is CAWSVDRGDTQYF. CDR3 in DNA: TGTGCCTGGAGTGTAGATAGGGGGGATACGCAGTATTTT.

As regards this clone: This specimen includes other DNA sequences encoding the same CDR3. The V gene is TRBV7-8, the J gene TRBJ2-5; a weak D match, TRBD1 (6 bases). The CDR3 has 15 amino acids. CDR1 is SGHVS and CDR2 is FQNEAQ in the germline V gene. Trimming left V 1 base short and J 2 bases short, with 11 bases between. DNA for the CDR3: TGTGCCAGCAGCTTAGAGGGACAAGGGCAAGAGACCCAGTACTTC. The encoded protein is CASSLEGQGQETQYF.

The chain couples TRBV19 to TRBJ2-7; tentatively, D is TRBD1 (6 bases). Trimming stripped 5 bases from V and 4 bases from J, with 9 bases between. Germline loops: CDR1 LNHDA, CDR2 SQIVND (reference sequence). This CDR3 spans 12 amino acids. CDR3 in amino acids: CASSSRGYEQYF. CDR3 in DNA: TGTGCCAGTAGTTCCAGGGGTTACGAGCAGTACTTC.

V usage is TRBV7-9 and J usage is TRBJ2-2; 12 bases match TRBD1. The V and J ends lost 6 bases and 4 bases, in that order; junction bases with no gene match: 12. The CDR3 has 18 amino acids. CDR1 is SEHNR, CDR2 FQNEAQ, per germline (reference sequence). CDR3 region: CASRSAGTGGFGTGELFF. CDR3 in DNA: TGTGCCAGCAGATCCGCCGGGACAGGGGGCTTTGGCACCGGGGAGCTGTTTTTT. Using reference TRBV7-9 and TRBJ2-2 for the parts outside the CDR3, the full variable domain is DTGVSQNPRHKITKRGQNVTFRCDPISEHNRLYWYRQTLGQGPEFLTYFQNEAQLEKSRLLSDRFSAERPKGSFSTLEIQRTEQGDSAMYLCASRSAGTGGFGTGELFFGEGSRLTVL.

This clone was counted a single time. The chain couples TRBV6-5 to TRBJ2-7, with 9 bases fitting TRBD1. This CDR3 is 13 amino acids long. Looked up from germline, CDR1 is MNHEY and CDR2 is SVGAGI. The V gene end was trimmed by 6 bases and the J gene end by 4 bases; junction bases not matched to a gene: 4. CDR3 sequence (DNA): TGTGCCAGCAGCCCCGACAGGGGGTACGAGCAGTACTTC. Translating gives CASSPDRGYEQYF.

J is TRBJ2-5 and V is TRBV27, with a weak D call TRBD2 (6 bases). There are 11 residues in the CDR3. Trimming cost V 8 bases and J 5 bases, with 9 bases left between them. Germline values: CDR1 MNHEY, CDR2 SMNVEV (reference sequence). The CDR3 coding sequence is TGTGCCAGCTCTCGGGGGGAGACCCAGTACTTC. The encoded protein is CASSRGETQYF.

This chain joins TRBV9 and TRBJ2-3; 7 nucleotides align to TRBD2. The germline CDR1 and CDR2 sequences are SGDLS and YYNGEE. CDR3 length equals 15 residues. V gave up 2 bases and J gave up 1 base; unmatched junction bases: 4. The CDR3 region is CASSVQRGGTDTQYF. CDR3 nucleotides: TGTGCCAGCAGCGTGCAGCGGGGCGGCACAGATACGCAGTATTTT.

In its sample, this clone was seen a few times. This CDR3 is also generated by other DNA sequences in the sample. The chain links TRBV5-4 to TRBJ1-1; no firm D call. Germline V lookup: CDR1 SGHNT, CDR2 YYREEE (reference sequence). Deletions cut 2 bases from V and 5 bases from J, with 4 bases between. The CDR3 is 11 amino acids. The CDR3 DNA follows: TGTGCCAGCAGCTTAGGTACTGAAGCTTTCTTT. This translates into CASSLGTEAFF.

About this clone: Other DNA sequences in the sample encode the same CDR3. The V gene is TRBV27, the J gene TRBJ2-7; TRBD1 might be the D (6 bases). V lost 6 bases and J lost 4, with 16 bases in between. This CDR3 region has 14 residues. Per the germline V gene, CDR1 is MNHEY and CDR2 is SMNVEV (reference sequence). The CDR3, as DNA: TGTGCCAGCAGCCGAGACAGGAGTCGGTACGAGCAGTACTTC. It specifies CASSRDRSRYEQYF.

As for this clone: An end of the junction differs from the germline gene, which may be a read error. The chain is built from TRBV7-9 and TRBJ2-3; D is unclear. Germline CDR1 reads SEHNR; CDR2 reads FQNEAQ (reference sequence). CDR3 length: 10 amino acids. DNA for the CDR3: TGTGCCAGCAGCAAAGACCCACTCGAATTT. It specifies CASSKDPLEF.

The chain employs TRBV15 and TRBJ2-6; 9 bases line up with TRBD1. The CDR3 loop spans 20 amino acids. The V gene end was trimmed by 0 bases and the J gene end by 1 base; junction bases not matched to a gene: 10. Germline CDR1 and CDR2: LNHNV and YYDKDF (reference sequence). This chain's CDR3 is CATSRDVLGTGKSGANVLTF. The CDR3 DNA reads as TGTGCCACCAGCAGAGATGTATTGGGGACAGGGAAATCTGGGGCCAACGTCCTGACTTTC.